The rows below give T cell receptor beta chains drawn from one sample of a study of cytomegalovirus exposure and HLA in healthy donors. Method: immunoSEQ multiplex PCR; TCRdb's copy keeps in-frame clones and lacks some. Here the sample spans about 80,000 clones, less than 80% being singletons. The sequencing sample was made of PBMCs. Source of these receptors: a woman in her thirties or forties in good health and CMV-seronegative. The CDR3 runs from the conserved cysteine through the conserved F or W. The D gene is left open where the match is weak. For some rows the clone size is stated as once, few or many, or as a class when expanded; others skip it.

TRBV4-1	NA	NA	TRBJ2-1	TGCGCCAGCAGCCAAGTGAAGCAGGCAAGGGGCTACAATGAGCAGTTCTTC	CASSQVKQARGYNEQFF
TRBV29-1	NA	NA	TRBJ2-3	TGCGGCGTTGAGGGGGGGGCGGGGGCAGATACGCAGTATTTT	CGVEGGAGADTQYF
TRBV5-1	NA	NA	TRBJ1-2	TGCGCCAGCGGATACTCACAGGGTGGGAGTAGCTACACCTTC	CASGYSQGGSSYTF
TRBV2	NA	NA	TRBJ1-1	TGTGCCAGCACGACGGGGGTAAGAACTGAAGCTTTCTTT	CASTTGVRTEAFF
TRBV5-1	NA	NA	TRBJ1-4	TGCGCCAGCAGCAACCGGGAAGATGAAAAACTGTTTTTT	CASSNREDEKLFF
TRBV7-9	NA	NA	TRBJ2-5	TGTGCCAGCAGCTTAGTGGCAGGGGAGCAGTACTTC	CASSLVAGEQYF
TRBV6-1	NA	NA	TRBJ2-1	TGTGCCAGCAGTGTGGTCGCTAGCCACAATGAGCAGTTCTTC	CASSVVASHNEQFF
TRBV11-2	few	NA	TRBJ2-4	TGTGCCAGCAGCTCCAAGAACGGGAGAAACATTCAGTACTTC	CASSSKNGRNIQYF
TRBV27	NA	NA	TRBJ1-1	TGTGCCAGCAGCCCTACAGGGTCGAGGAACACTGAAGCTTTCTTT	CASSPTGSRNTEAFF
TRBV5-1	NA	NA	TRBJ1-1	TGCGCCTCCGCCGTGGGGCCGTTGAACACTGAAGCTTTCTTT	CASAVGPLNTEAFF
TRBV6-1	NA	TRBD2	TRBJ2-5	TGTGCCAGCAGTCTGACTAGCGGGGGAATGGGGACCCAGTACTTC	CASSLTSGGMGTQYF
TRBV14	NA	TRBD2	TRBJ2-3	TGTGCCAGCAGCCAAGAAAGGGGCGGGAGAATCACAGATACGCAGTATTTT	CASSQERGGRITDTQYF
TRBV4-1	NA	NA	TRBJ2-7	TGCGCCAGCAGCCAAGAGAGCTTTGACAGCAACTACGAGCAGTACTTC	CASSQESFDSNYEQYF
TRBV7-8	NA	NA	TRBJ2-5	TGTGCCAGCAGCCGGACAGCCCAAGAGACCCAGTACTTC	CASSRTAQETQYF
TRBV27	NA	NA	TRBJ2-7	TGTGCCACCCAGATGGCGGGGGCCTACGGGCAGTACTTC	CATQMAGAYGQYF
TRBV30	NA	TRBD2	TRBJ2-2	TGTGCCTGGAGTGTAGGGACTAGCGATCGGGAGCTGTTTTTT	CAWSVGTSDRELFF
TRBV12-5	NA	NA	TRBJ1-1	TGTGCTAGTGGTCCAACGGTGAACACTGAAGCTTTCTTT	CASGPTVNTEAFF
TRBV6-1	NA	NA	TRBJ1-2	TGTGCCAGCAGGGACCCAGGGTATGGCTACACCTTC	CASRDPGYGYTF
TRBV10-3	NA	TRBD2	TRBJ2-5	TGTGCCATCAGTGTCCCTAGCGGGAGGGCACAAGAGACCCAGTACTTC	CAISVPSGRAQETQYF
TRBV10-3	NA	TRBD2	TRBJ2-7	TGTGCCATCGGAAAATTGGGACTAGCGGGAATCTACGAGCAGTACTTC	CAIGKLGLAGIYEQYF
TRBV10-1	NA	NA	TRBJ2-7	TGCGCCAGCAGTGCTGATGGGGCGTACGAGCAGTACTTC	CASSADGAYEQYF
TRBV5-1	NA	TRBD1	TRBJ2-5	TGCGCCAGCAGCTTGGGGCCCCCGGGACAGAAAAAACAAGAGACCCAGTACTTC	CASSLGPPGQKKQETQYF
TRBV30	NA	NA	TRBJ1-3	TGTGCCTGGACCGCCGGGGACTCTGGAAACACCATATATTTT	CAWTAGDSGNTIYF
TRBV27	NA	NA	TRBJ1-4	TGTGCCAGCAGTTTATCTGGACAGAGTAATGAAAAACTGTTTTTT	CASSLSGQSNEKLFF
TRBV15	NA	NA	TRBJ2-3	TGTGCCACCAGCAGAGACTACCAAGGCACAGATACGCAGTATTTT	CATSRDYQGTDTQYF
TRBV5-6	NA	NA	TRBJ1-6	TGTGCCAGCCGAGGACAGCAGAATTCACCCCTCCACTTT	CASRGQQNSPLHF
TRBV29-1	NA	NA	TRBJ1-1	TGCAGCGTAAGCACAGGGTCCTCCGAAGCTTTCTTT	CSVSTGSSEAFF
TRBV5-1	few	TRBD2	TRBJ2-7	TGCGCCAGCAGCTGGGGATTGAGCGGGAGTACCTACGAGCAGTACTTC	CASSWGLSGSTYEQYF
TRBV30	NA	NA	TRBJ1-1	TGTGCCTGGAGTGTAGGAGGGGACACTGAAGCTTTCTTT	CAWSVGGDTEAFF